One sample yielded the 21 T cell receptor beta chains listed below, sequenced in a study of shared clonotypes between healthy human individuals. Profiling relied on immunoSEQ multiplex PCR, and the TCRdb table lists in-frame clones only, not all of them. The repertoire holds 950,000 to 1,200,000 clones, with roughly 80% as singletons. The material sequenced was memory CD4+ T cells from PBMCs. The subset here: CD45RA-negative fraction. Receptors were obtained from a man in his late teens or twenties in good health. Some clones in this sample may be carry-over from other donors' samples.

This clone came up a few times. Mismatch with germline at one junction end may stem from a read error. The V gene is TRBV5-1, the J gene TRBJ2-5, with 7 bases matching TRBD1. The V gene's germline CDR1 is SGHRS and CDR2 YFSETQ. CDR3 length equals 15 residues. The CDR3 coding sequence is TGCGCCAGCATCTTGAAGGGTGGCAGGGGGGAGACCCAGTACTTC. Translating gives CASILKGGRGETQYF.

V is TRBV7-7 and J is TRBJ2-5; the D call may be TRBD1 or TRBD2 (5 bases each). Trimming left V 5 bases short and J 5 bases short, with 18 bases between. The CDR3 runs 15 residues. The germline gives CDR1 SSHAT, CDR2 FNYEAQ (reference sequence). This CDR3 is CASSRFEGHGETQYF. CDR3 bases: TGTGCCAGCAGCCGCTTCGAGGGGCATGGGGAGACCCAGTACTTC.

V gene TRBV5-4 combines with J gene TRBJ2-1; 7 bases align to TRBD1. This CDR3 is built from 15 residues. The J segment lost 8 bases and the V segment lost 4 bases, leaving 12 bases of the junction unmatched. Germline CDR1 is SGHNT and CDR2 is YYREEE (reference sequence). The CDR3 loop is CASSRQGVVSDEQFF. CDR3 nucleotide sequence: TGTGCCAGCAGCCGCCAGGGGGTAGTGTCAGATGAGCAGTTCTTC.

This sequence joins TRBV4-3 and TRBJ1-2; 7 nucleotides match TRBD1. Trimming cost V 0 bases and J 6 bases; bases outside gene matches: 10. The CDR3 has 16 amino acids. Germline V lookup: CDR1 LGHNA, CDR2 YSLEER. The CDR3 reads CASSQDLRGRVNGYTF. For the CDR3, the DNA is TGCGCCAGCAGCCAAGATCTGAGGGGGCGCGTTAATGGCTACACCTTC.

This clone was counted a single time. A much larger clone lies a single base off, so this may be a read error. This chain connects TRBV29-1 to TRBJ1-2; D is ambiguous. The length of the CDR3 is 13 residues. The V end lost 3 bases, the J end lost 4 bases, and 12 bases lay between the germline ends. CDR1 is SQVTM and CDR2 is ANQGSEA in the germline V gene. CDR3 residues: CSVDPAPSYGYTF. The DNA of the CDR3 is TGCAGCGTTGACCCGGCACCTAGCTATGGCTACACCTTC.

J is TRBJ1-2 and V is TRBV20-1; D is uncertain. CDR1 DFQATT and CDR2 SNEGSKA come from the germline V gene (reference sequence). Trimming left V 6 bases short and J 8 bases short, with 10 bases between. The CDR3 is 10 residues long. CDR3: CSARRWGYTF. CDR3 DNA: TGCAGTGCCCGACGGTGGGGCTACACCTTC.

The V call is TRBV18, the J call TRBJ2-3, with D unresolved. V lost 6 bases and J 3 bases, leaving 10 bases between the germline ends. Germline V gene data show CDR1 as KGHSH and CDR2 as LQKENI. The CDR3 is 13 residues long. The CDR3 loop is CASSPFHTDTQYF. Here the CDR3 DNA reads TGTGCCAGCTCCCCCTTTCATACAGATACGCAGTATTTT.

The V gene is TRBV7-2, the J gene TRBJ2-2; D may match TRBD1 or TRBD2 (5 bases each). Germline V lookup: CDR1 SGHTA, CDR2 FQGNSA. Trimming shortened V by 6 bases and J by 8 bases, and 19 bases separated the two germline ends. CDR3 size: 15 residues. The CDR3 region has the DNA TGTGCCAGCAGGGGGGTAGGCCATACCGAAGGGGAGCTGTTTTTT. It translates to CASRGVGHTEGELFF.

As regards this clone: This sample also contains other DNA sequences that code for the same CDR3. The chain uses TRBV19 and TRBJ1-2, with 8 bases that match TRBD1. Looked up from germline, CDR1 is LNHDA and CDR2 is SQIVND (reference sequence). Trimming took 6 bases from V and 4 from J; bases not matched to a gene: 7. The CDR3 covers 14 residues. CDR3 in amino acids: CASSIGQGGYGYTF. CDR3 bases: TGTGCCAGTAGCATCGGACAGGGTGGCTATGGCTACACCTTC.

The chain carries TRBV4-2 and TRBJ2-3, with TRBD2 identical over 7 bases. In germline, CDR1 is LGHNA, CDR2 YNFKEQ. The ends lost 3 bases at V and 3 bases at J; junction bases unmatched: 3. This CDR3 has 14 residues. CDR3 loop: CASSQRAGTDTQYF. In nucleotides, the CDR3 is TGTGCCAGCAGCCAGAGAGCGGGAACAGATACGCAGTATTTT.

The chain links TRBV6-1 to TRBJ1-5, with D uncertain. Trimming took 5 bases from V and 7 from J, leaving 12 bases between them. The V gene's germline CDR1 is MNHNS and CDR2 SASEGT. The CDR3 contains 13 residues. For the CDR3, the DNA is TGTGCCAGCAGTCTAAGGGATTGGCAGCCCCAGCATTTT. Encoded protein: CASSLRDWQPQHF.

This sequence joins TRBV6-5 and TRBJ1-2, with TRBD1 matching 10 bases. From germline, CDR1 is MNHEY and CDR2 SVGAGI. The length of the CDR3 is 15 residues. V lost 5 bases and J lost 5; bases outside the gene matches: 8. The CDR3: CASSTTSDRGYGYTF. For the CDR3, the DNA is TGTGCCAGCAGTACAACCTCGGACAGGGGGTATGGCTACACCTTC.

The CDR3 protein is CASNIQGETQYF. Written as DNA, the CDR3 is TGCGCCAGCAATATCCAAGGGGAGACCCAGTACTTC. The chain links TRBV5-1 to TRBJ2-5, with D uncertain. CDR1 and CDR2 from the germline V gene are SGHRS and YFSETQ. This CDR3 is built from 12 residues. The V end lost 6 bases, the J end lost 5 bases, and 11 bases lay between the germline ends.

The chain is built from TRBV28 and TRBJ2-7, with 8 positions matching TRBD2. Germline assignment: CDR1 MDHEN and CDR2 SYDVKM. The CDR3 runs to 15 residues. V was clipped by 5 bases and J by 2 bases; unmatched bases: 8. CDR3: CASSLIAGLAYEQYF. The DNA for the CDR3 is TGTGCCAGCAGTCTTATAGCGGGGCTGGCCTACGAGCAGTACTTC.

The J gene is TRBJ2-1, the V gene TRBV7-3; no reliable D call. The CDR3 length is 17 residues. Trimming removed 0 bases at V and 6 bases at J, with 18 bases between. CDR1 and CDR2 (germline): SGHTA, FQGTGA. CDR3 in amino acids: CASSLTSSLDRGNEQFF. In nucleotides, the CDR3 is TGTGCCAGCAGCTTAACGTCGTCATTGGATCGCGGCAATGAGCAGTTCTTC.

The CDR3 region has the DNA TGTGCCAGCAGGGACGGGGGAGGAGAGACCCAGTACTTC. Residues: CASRDGGGETQYF. This chain links TRBV2 with TRBJ2-5; possibly TRBD2 for D (6 bases). The CDR3 consists of 13 residues. The V end was cut by 6 bases, the J end by 4 bases, with 12 bases between. Germline lookup yields CDR1 SNHLY and CDR2 FYNNEI.

CDR3 amino acids: CAWSLFGGLGYEQYF. CDR3 bases: TGTGCCTGGAGTCTTTTCGGGGGATTGGGATACGAGCAGTACTTC. This chain joins TRBV30 and TRBJ2-7; a possible D gene is TRBD2 (6 bases). Looked up from germline, CDR1 is GTSNPN and CDR2 is SVGIG (reference sequence). V dropped 2 bases and J dropped 4 bases, with 18 bases sitting between them. This CDR3 has 15 amino acids.

About this clone itself: Other DNA variants within this sample encode the same CDR3. The chain carries TRBV18 and TRBJ1-3, with a tentative D call TRBD1 (5 bases). CDR1 and CDR2 (germline): KGHSH, LQKENI. The CDR3 spans 14 residues. Deletions cut 3 bases from V and 4 bases from J, with 10 bases between. The CDR3 sequence is CASSPGGAGNTIYF. The CDR3 region has the DNA TGTGCCAGCTCACCGGGGGGAGCCGGAAACACCATATATTTT.

This clone has more than one count but fewer than ten. This chain links TRBV7-9 with TRBJ1-5; 9 bases match TRBD1. There are 13 residues in the CDR3. The trim removed 7 bases at V and 4 bases at J, leaving 2 bases unmatched. In germline, CDR1 is SEHNR, CDR2 FQNEAQ (reference sequence). In DNA form, the CDR3 reads TGTGCCAGCAAAGGGACAGGGAATCAGCCCCAGCATTTT. It codes for CASKGTGNQPQHF.

This chain connects TRBV2 to TRBJ2-5, with 16 bases matching TRBD2. The end of the DNA aligns better with TRBJ2-7, so the J call may be wrong. Germline V lookup: CDR1 SNHLY, CDR2 FYNNEI. The CDR3 sequence is 19 residues long. The CDR3 here is CASTRGTSGRAVSEAEQYF. In DNA form, the CDR3 reads TGTGCCAGCACTCGGGGGACTAGCGGGAGGGCCGTCTCCGAGGCCGAGCAGTACTTC.

The V call is TRBV6-6, the J call TRBJ1-5, with 8 bases matching TRBD1. The CDR3 contains 13 residues. Looked up from germline, CDR1 is MNHNY and CDR2 is SVGAGI (reference sequence). Trimming took 7 bases from V and 6 from J; bases not matched to a gene: 5. The CDR3 DNA reads as TGTGCCAGCACCAGGGGGCAAAGTCAGCCCCAGCATTTT. This sequence encodes CASTRGQSQPQHF.